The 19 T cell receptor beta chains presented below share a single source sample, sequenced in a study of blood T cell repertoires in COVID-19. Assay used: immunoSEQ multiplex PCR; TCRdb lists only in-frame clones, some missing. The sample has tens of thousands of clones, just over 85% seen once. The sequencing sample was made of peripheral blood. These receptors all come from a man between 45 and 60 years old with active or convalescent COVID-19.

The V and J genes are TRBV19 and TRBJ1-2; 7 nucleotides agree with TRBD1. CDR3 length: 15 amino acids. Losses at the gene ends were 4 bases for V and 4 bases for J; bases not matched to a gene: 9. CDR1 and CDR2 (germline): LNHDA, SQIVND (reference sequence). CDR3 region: CASSTLTGSAYGYTF. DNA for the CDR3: TGTGCCAGTAGTACCTTGACAGGGTCCGCCTATGGCTACACCTTC. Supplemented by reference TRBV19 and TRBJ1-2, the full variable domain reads DGGITQSPKYLFRKEGQNVTLSCEQNLNHDAMYWYRQDPGQGLRLIYYSQIVNDFQKGDIAEGYSVSREKKESFPLTVTSAQKNPTAFYLCASSTLTGSAYGYTFGSGTRLTVV.

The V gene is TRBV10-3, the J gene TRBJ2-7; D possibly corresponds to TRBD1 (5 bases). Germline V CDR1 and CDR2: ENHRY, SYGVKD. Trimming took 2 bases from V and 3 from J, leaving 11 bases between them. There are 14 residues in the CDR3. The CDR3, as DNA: TGTGCCATCAGTGAGGGGCAGGGCTTCTACGAGCAGTACTTC. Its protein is CAISEGQGFYEQYF.

The CDR3 region has the DNA TGTGCCAGCAGTTACGAGACAGGGTCCGGGGCCAACGTCCTGACTTTC. It yields the protein CASSYETGSGANVLTF. The rearrangement joins TRBV6-5 to TRBJ2-6; TRBD1 aligns across 7 bases. V gave up 2 bases and J gave up 4 bases; unmatched junction bases: 5. This CDR3 has 16 amino acids. In germline, CDR1 is MNHEY, CDR2 SVGAGI.

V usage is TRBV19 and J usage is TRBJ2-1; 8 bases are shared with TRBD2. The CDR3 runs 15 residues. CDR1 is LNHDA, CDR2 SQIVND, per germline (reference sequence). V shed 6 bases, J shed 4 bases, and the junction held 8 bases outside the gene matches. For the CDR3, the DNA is TGTGCCAGTAGGGGAGGCGGGAGGATTTACAATGAGCAGTTCTTC. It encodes CASRGGGRIYNEQFF.

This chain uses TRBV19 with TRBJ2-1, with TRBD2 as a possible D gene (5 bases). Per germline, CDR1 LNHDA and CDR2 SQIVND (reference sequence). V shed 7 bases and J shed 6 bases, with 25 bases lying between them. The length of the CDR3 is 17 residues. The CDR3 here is CASTSSPGPTLGNEQFF. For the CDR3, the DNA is TGTGCCAGTACCTCTAGCCCCGGCCCAACGTTAGGCAATGAGCAGTTCTTC.

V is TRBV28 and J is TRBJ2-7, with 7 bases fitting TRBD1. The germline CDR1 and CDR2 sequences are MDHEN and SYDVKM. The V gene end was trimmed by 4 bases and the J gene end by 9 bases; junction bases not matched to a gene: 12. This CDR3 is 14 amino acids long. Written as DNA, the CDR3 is TGTGCCAGCAGTTCAAGACAGGGCCAAAGTCGGCAGTACTTC. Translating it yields CASSSRQGQSRQYF.

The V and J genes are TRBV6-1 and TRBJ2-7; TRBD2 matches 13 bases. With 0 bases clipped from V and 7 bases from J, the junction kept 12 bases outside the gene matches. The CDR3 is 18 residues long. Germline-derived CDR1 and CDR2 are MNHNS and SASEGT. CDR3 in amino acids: CASSEALRGLAGTWEQYF. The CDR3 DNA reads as TGTGCCAGCAGTGAAGCTTTAAGGGGACTAGCGGGGACCTGGGAGCAGTACTTC.

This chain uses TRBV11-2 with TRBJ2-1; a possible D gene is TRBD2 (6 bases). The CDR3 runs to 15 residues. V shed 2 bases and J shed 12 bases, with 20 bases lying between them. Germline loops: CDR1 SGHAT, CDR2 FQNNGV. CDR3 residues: CASSLNPGVEGGQFF. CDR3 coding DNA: TGTGCCAGCAGCTTAAACCCGGGAGTGGAAGGAGGGCAGTTCTTC.

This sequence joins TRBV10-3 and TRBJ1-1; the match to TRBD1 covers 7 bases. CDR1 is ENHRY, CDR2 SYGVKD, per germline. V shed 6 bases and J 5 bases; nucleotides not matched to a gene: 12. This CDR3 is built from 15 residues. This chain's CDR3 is CAIRTDREWRTEAFF. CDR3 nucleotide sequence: TGTGCCATCAGGACCGACAGGGAATGGCGAACTGAAGCTTTCTTT.

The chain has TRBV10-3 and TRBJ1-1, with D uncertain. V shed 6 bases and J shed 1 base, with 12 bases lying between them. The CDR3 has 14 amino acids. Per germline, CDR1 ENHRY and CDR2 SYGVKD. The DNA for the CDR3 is TGTGCCATCAGGTTCCGGGGTGAGAACACTGAAGCTTTCTTT. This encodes CAIRFRGENTEAFF.

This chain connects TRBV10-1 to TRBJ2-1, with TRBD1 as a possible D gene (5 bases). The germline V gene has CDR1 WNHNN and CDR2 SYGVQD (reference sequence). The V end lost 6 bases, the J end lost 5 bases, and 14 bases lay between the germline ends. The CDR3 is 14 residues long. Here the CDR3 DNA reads TGCGCCAGCAGCGAGACAGTAATCGACAATGAGCAGTTCTTC. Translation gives CASSETVIDNEQFF.

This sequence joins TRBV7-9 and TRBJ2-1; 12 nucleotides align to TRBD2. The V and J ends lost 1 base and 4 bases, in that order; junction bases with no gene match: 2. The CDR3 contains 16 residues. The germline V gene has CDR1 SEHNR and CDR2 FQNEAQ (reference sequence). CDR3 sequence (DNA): TGTGCCAGCAGCTTAGAGCTAGCGGGAGGGTACAATGAGCAGTTCTTC. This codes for CASSLELAGGYNEQFF.

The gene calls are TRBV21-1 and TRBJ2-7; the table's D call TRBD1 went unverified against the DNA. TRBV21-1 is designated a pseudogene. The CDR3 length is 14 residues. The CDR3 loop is CASSRRQRGVEQYF. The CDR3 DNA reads TGTGCCAGCAGCAGACGACAAAGGGGTGTCGAGCAGTACTTC.

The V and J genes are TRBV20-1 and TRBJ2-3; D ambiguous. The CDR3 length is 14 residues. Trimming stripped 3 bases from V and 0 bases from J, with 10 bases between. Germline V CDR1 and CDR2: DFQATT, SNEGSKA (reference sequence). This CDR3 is CSASPYSSTDTQYF. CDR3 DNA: TGCAGTGCTAGTCCCTACTCTAGCACAGATACGCAGTATTTT.

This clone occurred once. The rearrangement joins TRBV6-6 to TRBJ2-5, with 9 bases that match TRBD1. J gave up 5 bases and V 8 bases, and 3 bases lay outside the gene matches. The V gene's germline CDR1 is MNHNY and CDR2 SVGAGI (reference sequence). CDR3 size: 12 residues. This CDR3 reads CASGTGRETQYF. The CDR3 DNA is TGTGCCAGCGGGACAGGGCGGGAGACCCAGTACTTC.

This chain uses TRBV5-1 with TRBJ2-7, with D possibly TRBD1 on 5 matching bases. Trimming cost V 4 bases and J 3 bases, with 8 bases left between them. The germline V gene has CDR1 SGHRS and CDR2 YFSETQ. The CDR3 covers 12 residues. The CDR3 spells CASSGDSYEQYF. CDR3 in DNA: TGCGCCAGCAGCGGTGACAGCTACGAGCAGTACTTC. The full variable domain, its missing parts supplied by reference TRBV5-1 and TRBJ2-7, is KAGVTQTPRYLIKTRGQQVTLSCSPISGHRSVSWYQQTPGQGLQFLFEYFSETQRNKGNFPGRFSGRQFSNSRSEMNVSTLELGDSALYLCASSGDSYEQYFGPGTRLTVT.

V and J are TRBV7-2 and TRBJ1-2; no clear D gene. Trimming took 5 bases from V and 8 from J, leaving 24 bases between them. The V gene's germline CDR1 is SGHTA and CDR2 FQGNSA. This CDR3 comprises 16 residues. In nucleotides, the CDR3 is TGTGCCAGCAGCATCCGGGATTCGGCGGGGTCGGCGGGCTACACCTTC. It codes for CASSIRDSAGSAGYTF. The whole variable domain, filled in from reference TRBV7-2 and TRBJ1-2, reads GAGVSQSPSNKVTEKGKDVELRCDPISGHTALYWYRQSLGQGLEFLIYFQGNSAPDKSGLPSDRFSAERTGGSVSTLTIQRTQQEDSAVYLCASSIRDSAGSAGYTFGSGTRLTVV.

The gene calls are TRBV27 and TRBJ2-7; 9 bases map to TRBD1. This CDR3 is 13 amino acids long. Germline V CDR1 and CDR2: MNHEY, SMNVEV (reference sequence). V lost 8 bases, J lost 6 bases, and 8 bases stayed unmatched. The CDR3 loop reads CASRGTGWSEQYF. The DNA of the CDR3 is TGTGCCAGCCGTGGGACAGGGTGGTCCGAGCAGTACTTC.

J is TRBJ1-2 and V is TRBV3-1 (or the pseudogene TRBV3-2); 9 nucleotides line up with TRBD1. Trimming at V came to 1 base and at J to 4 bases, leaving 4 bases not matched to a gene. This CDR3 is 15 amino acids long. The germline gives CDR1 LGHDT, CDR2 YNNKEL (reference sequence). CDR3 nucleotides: TGTGCCAGCAGCCAAGCCACAGGGGGCCTCTATGGCTACACCTTC. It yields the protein CASSQATGGLYGYTF.